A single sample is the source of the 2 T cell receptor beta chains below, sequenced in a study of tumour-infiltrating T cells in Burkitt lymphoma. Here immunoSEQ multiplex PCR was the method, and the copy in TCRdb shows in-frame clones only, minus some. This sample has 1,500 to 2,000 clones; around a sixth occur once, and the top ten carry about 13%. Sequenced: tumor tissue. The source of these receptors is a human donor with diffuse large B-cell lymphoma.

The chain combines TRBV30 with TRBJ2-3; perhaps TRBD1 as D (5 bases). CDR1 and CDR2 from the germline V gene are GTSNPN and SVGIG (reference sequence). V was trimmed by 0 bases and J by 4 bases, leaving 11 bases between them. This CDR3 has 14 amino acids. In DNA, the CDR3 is TGTGCCTGGAGTGTAGGGGATCCTCCAGATACGCAGTATTTT. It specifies CAWSVGDPPDTQYF.

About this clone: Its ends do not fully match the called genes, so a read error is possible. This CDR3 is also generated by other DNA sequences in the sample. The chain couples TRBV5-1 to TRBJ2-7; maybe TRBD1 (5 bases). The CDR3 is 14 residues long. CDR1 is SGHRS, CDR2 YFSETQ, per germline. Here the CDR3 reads CASSLGRASGEQYF. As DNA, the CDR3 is TGCGCCAGCAGCTTGGGCAGGGCCTCGGGCGAGCAATACTTC.